This is a list of T cell receptor beta chains from one sample in a study of cytomegalovirus exposure and HLA in healthy donors. Sequencing was performed with immunoSEQ multiplex PCR; in TCRdb, only in-frame clones are kept and a portion is missing. The table includes 120,000 or so clones, 89% detected once. Sequencing was performed on PBMCs. Source of these receptors: a woman in her late teens or twenties in good health and CMV-seronegative. The CDR3 runs from the conserved cysteine through the conserved F or W. Fields, in order: D gene, V gene, J gene, clone size, CDR3 protein, CDR3 DNA. D genes are given only for firm matches. Only some rows state a clone size, as once, few, many or a class for expanded clones.

D gene: TRBD2
V gene: TRBV6-5
J gene: TRBJ2-5
clone size: .
CDR3 protein: CASSQLAGQKETQYF
CDR3 DNA: TGTGCCAGCAGTCAACTAGCGGGGCAAAAAGAGACCCAGTACTTC

D gene: TRBD2
V gene: TRBV28
J gene: TRBJ2-1
clone size: .
CDR3 protein: CASTLLAGSLYNEQFF
CDR3 DNA: TGTGCCAGCACTTTGCTAGCGGGAAGTTTGTACAATGAGCAGTTCTTC

D gene: .
V gene: TRBV2
J gene: TRBJ1-5
clone size: .
CDR3 protein: CASSAVGGGGQPQHF
CDR3 DNA: TGTGCCAGCAGTGCCGTCGGGGGTGGAGGTCAGCCCCAGCATTTT

D gene: .
V gene: TRBV27
J gene: TRBJ2-7
clone size: .
CDR3 protein: CASSLGGLGFWEQYF
CDR3 DNA: TGTGCCAGCAGTTTAGGTGGACTCGGATTTTGGGAGCAGTACTTC

D gene: TRBD2
V gene: TRBV5-8
J gene: TRBJ2-3
clone size: .
CDR3 protein: CASSLGSISGGARTDTQYF
CDR3 DNA: TGTGCCAGCAGCTTGGGGTCGATTAGCGGGGGGGCCAGGACAGATACGCAGTATTTT

D gene: .
V gene: TRBV5-6
J gene: TRBJ1-2
clone size: .
CDR3 protein: CASSSGQRYGYTF
CDR3 DNA: TGTGCCAGCAGCTCCGGTCAGCGCTATGGCTACACCTTC

D gene: TRBD1
V gene: TRBV19
J gene: TRBJ1-5
clone size: .
CDR3 protein: CASSTPGQGNQPQHF
CDR3 DNA: TGTGCCAGTAGCACCCCGGGACAGGGGAATCAGCCCCAGCATTTT

D gene: .
V gene: TRBV19
J gene: TRBJ1-5
clone size: .
CDR3 protein: CASSISDRPSLGSNQPQHF
CDR3 DNA: TGTGCCAGTAGTATTAGCGACAGGCCCTCACTGGGAAGCAATCAGCCCCAGCATTTT

D gene: .
V gene: TRBV29-1
J gene: TRBJ1-1
clone size: .
CDR3 protein: CSAGRRQGNEAFF
CDR3 DNA: TGCAGCGCGGGGAGGAGGCAGGGCAATGAAGCTTTCTTT

D gene: TRBD2
V gene: TRBV4-2
J gene: TRBJ2-5
clone size: .
CDR3 protein: CASSRGTSGEETQYF
CDR3 DNA: TGTGCCAGCAGCCGAGGGACTAGCGGTGAAGAGACCCAGTACTTC

D gene: .
V gene: TRBV5-4
J gene: TRBJ2-3
clone size: once
CDR3 protein: CASSIQRASTDTQYF
CDR3 DNA: TGTGCCAGCAGCATCCAGCGGGCTAGCACAGATACGCAGTATTTT